The rows below give T cell receptor beta chains drawn from one sample of a study of blood T cell repertoires in COVID-19. Libraries were prepared by immunoSEQ multiplex PCR; TCRdb keeps only in-frame clonotypes and omits some of them. The sample contains under 300,000 clones, approximately 88% of which appear only once. The sequenced sample was PBMCs or T cells enriched from blood (not recorded which). All receptors derive from a woman aged 40 to 50 who had recovered from COVID-19. The CDR3 runs from the conserved cysteine through the conserved F or W. Fields, in order: J gene, V gene, clone size, D gene, CDR3 protein, CDR3 DNA. D genes are given only for firm matches. Part of the rows lack a size; the others show once, few, many or a class for expanded clones.

J: TRBJ1-3
V: TRBV4-1
size: .
D: .
CDR3: CASSPSILLGNTIYF
DNA: TGCGCCAGCAGCCCATCTATTTTGCTAGGAAACACCATATATTTT

J: TRBJ2-1
V: TRBV2
size: .
D: .
CDR3: CASSVAQNNEQFF
DNA: TGTGCCAGCAGTGTTGCCCAGAACAATGAGCAGTTCTTC

J: TRBJ1-6
V: TRBV5-5
size: .
D: .
CDR3: CASSLGQYSPLHF
DNA: TGTGCCAGCAGCTTGGGACAGTATTCACCCCTCCACTTT

J: TRBJ1-6
V: TRBV7-9
size: .
D: .
CDR3: CASSLALAASPLHF
DNA: TGTGCCAGCAGCTTAGCTCTGGCCGCTTCACCCCTCCACTTT

J: TRBJ2-7
V: TRBV18
size: .
D: TRBD1
CDR3: CASSPGQGAFEQYF
DNA: TGTGCCAGCTCCCCGGGACAGGGGGCTTTCGAGCAGTACTTC

J: TRBJ1-5
V: TRBV5-4
size: .
D: .
CDR3: CASSPNPNQPQHF
DNA: TGTGCCAGCAGCCCCAATCCCAATCAGCCCCAGCATTTT

J: TRBJ1-1
V: TRBV7-9
size: .
D: .
CDR3: CASSPVRVNTEAFF
DNA: TGTGCCAGCAGCCCAGTACGGGTAAACACTGAAGCTTTCTTT

J: TRBJ1-2
V: TRBV5-1
size: .
D: TRBD1
CDR3: CASSLGGTGNGYTF
DNA: TGCGCCAGCAGCTTGGGAGGGACAGGGAATGGCTACACCTTC

J: TRBJ2-2
V: TRBV6-7
size: .
D: .
CDR3: CARRNPQGGAGELFF
DNA: TGTGCCAGAAGAAACCCCCAGGGGGGCGCCGGGGAGCTGTTTTTT

J: TRBJ2-7
V: TRBV7-8
size: .
D: TRBD1
CDR3: CASSPRQGERAEQYF
DNA: TGTGCCAGCAGCCCCCGACAGGGAGAACGTGCCGAGCAGTACTTC

J: TRBJ2-3
V: TRBV5-1
size: .
D: TRBD2
CDR3: CASSSLAGGPYSQYF
DNA: TGCGCCAGCAGCTCCCTAGCGGGGGGCCCCTATTCGCAGTATTTT

J: TRBJ2-1
V: TRBV9
size: .
D: TRBD2
CDR3: CASSVALAGEINEQFF
DNA: TGTGCCAGCAGCGTTGCACTAGCGGGAGAGATCAATGAGCAGTTCTTC

J: TRBJ1-1
V: TRBV19
size: few
D: .
CDR3: CASSTGSLRAFF
DNA: TGTGCCAGTAGTACAGGGTCCCTTCGAGCTTTCTTT

J: TRBJ2-3
V: TRBV3-1/TRBV3-2
size: .
D: TRBD2
CDR3: CASSQELAGGSTDTQYF
DNA: TGTGCCAGCAGCCAAGAGCTAGCGGGGGGTAGCACAGATACGCAGTATTTT

J: TRBJ2-7
V: TRBV5-4
size: .
D: TRBD1
CDR3: CASSQGAAGEYEQYF
DNA: TGTGCCAGCAGCCAGGGGGCGGCAGGGGAGTACGAGCAGTACTTC

J: TRBJ2-3
V: TRBV7-9
size: .
D: TRBD2
CDR3: CASSLRGSGGRWGTDTQYF
DNA: TGTGCCAGCAGCTTACGAGGTAGCGGGGGGCGATGGGGCACAGATACGCAGTATTTT

J: TRBJ2-7
V: TRBV7-2
size: .
D: .
CDR3: CASEQQYEQYF
DNA: TGTGCCAGCGAACAGCAGTACGAGCAGTACTTC

J: TRBJ1-5
V: TRBV2
size: .
D: TRBD1
CDR3: CASSEGGRGYQPQHF
DNA: TGTGCCAGCAGTGAAGGGGGCAGGGGGTATCAGCCCCAGCATTTT

J: TRBJ2-5
V: TRBV2
size: .
D: TRBD1
CDR3: CASRDREETQYF
DNA: TGTGCCAGCAGGGACAGGGAAGAGACCCAGTACTTC

J: TRBJ1-1
V: TRBV29-1
size: .
D: .
CDR3: CSVGGQGTLNTEAFF
DNA: TGCAGCGTGGGGGGGCAGGGGACCCTGAACACTGAAGCTTTCTTT

J: TRBJ1-2
V: TRBV28
size: .
D: .
CDR3: CASSSGAGYGYTF
DNA: TGTGCCAGCAGTTCAGGGGCAGGGTATGGCTACACCTTC

J: TRBJ2-2
V: TRBV5-1
size: many
D: TRBD2
CDR3: CASSLGLAGEMTGELFF
DNA: TGCGCCAGCAGCTTGGGACTAGCGGGAGAAATGACCGGGGAGCTGTTTTTT

J: TRBJ2-7
V: TRBV19
size: .
D: .
CDR3: CASWKTSSSYEQYF
DNA: TGTGCCAGTTGGAAGACATCTTCTTCCTACGAGCAGTACTTC

J: TRBJ2-7
V: TRBV5-1
size: .
D: TRBD2
CDR3: CASSLGTSGSPPYEQYF
DNA: TGCGCCAGCAGCCTCGGGACTAGCGGGAGTCCGCCCTACGAGCAGTACTTC

J: TRBJ1-6
V: TRBV30
size: .
D: TRBD1
CDR3: CASGTAHNSPLHF
DNA: TGTGCCTCCGGGACAGCTCATAATTCACCCCTCCACTTT

J: TRBJ1-5
V: TRBV6-6
size: .
D: .
CDR3: CASSTPGEQGQPQHF
DNA: TGTGCCAGCAGTACCCCTGGAGAGCAGGGTCAGCCCCAGCATTTT

J: TRBJ1-2
V: TRBV27
size: few
D: TRBD1
CDR3: CASRGTGEVRGYTF
DNA: TGTGCCAGCAGGGGGACAGGGGAGGTCAGAGGCTACACCTTC

J: TRBJ1-3
V: TRBV2
size: .
D: .
CDR3: CASSDLGLEGNTIYF
DNA: TGTGCCAGCAGTGATTTGGGGCTGGAGGGAAACACCATATATTTT

J: TRBJ2-5
V: TRBV4-1
size: .
D: .
CDR3: CASSPMGRSDETQYF
DNA: TGCGCCAGCAGTCCCATGGGGCGTTCGGACGAGACCCAGTACTTC

J: TRBJ2-7
V: TRBV12-3/TRBV12-4
size: .
D: TRBD1
CDR3: CASRGTGNYEQYF
DNA: TGTGCCAGCAGGGGGACAGGGAACTACGAGCAGTACTTC

J: TRBJ1-4
V: TRBV18
size: .
D: TRBD1
CDR3: CASSPRQGIGEKLFF
DNA: TGTGCCAGCTCACCTAGACAGGGAATAGGCGAAAAACTGTTTTTT

J: TRBJ2-7
V: TRBV5-1
size: .
D: .
CDR3: CASSSGIGQGFNEQYF
DNA: TGCGCCAGCAGCTCCGGAATCGGCCAGGGGTTCAACGAGCAGTACTTC

J: TRBJ2-7
V: TRBV6-6
size: .
D: .
CDR3: CASRGGGQGYEQYF
DNA: TGTGCCAGCCGCGGGGGAGGACAGGGTTACGAGCAGTACTTC

J: TRBJ1-5
V: TRBV19
size: .
D: .
CDR3: CASSSGVSNQPQHF
DNA: TGTGCCAGTAGTAGTGGAGTTAGCAATCAGCCCCAGCATTTT

J: TRBJ2-3
V: TRBV29-1
size: .
D: .
CDR3: CSVTGRYTDTQYF
DNA: TGCAGCGTTACAGGGAGATACACAGATACGCAGTATTTT

J: TRBJ2-5
V: TRBV9
size: few
D: .
CDR3: CASSPQPRGQTQYF
DNA: TGTGCCAGCAGCCCCCAGCCCAGGGGCCAGACCCAGTACTTC

J: TRBJ2-1
V: TRBV3-1/TRBV3-2
size: .
D: .
CDR3: CASSLASYRSSEQFF
DNA: TGTGCCAGCAGCCTGGCTAGCTACCGATCGAGTGAGCAGTTCTTC

J: TRBJ1-1
V: TRBV6-5
size: .
D: .
CDR3: CASSRELGTEAFF
DNA: TGTGCCAGCAGTAGGGAGTTAGGTACTGAAGCTTTCTTT

J: TRBJ2-7
V: TRBV27
size: .
D: .
CDR3: CASSLQGPSYEQYF
DNA: TGTGCCAGCAGTTTACAGGGTCCCAGTTACGAGCAGTACTTC

J: TRBJ1-1
V: TRBV21-1
size: .
D: .
CDR3: CASSGPEVGGRSWPEMNTEAFF
DNA: TGTGCCAGCAGCGGCCCAGAGGTGGGTGGTAGGAGTTGGCCTGAAATGAACACTGAAGCTTTCTTT

J: TRBJ2-1
V: TRBV30
size: .
D: TRBD1
CDR3: CAWSAGTARHYNEQFF
DNA: TGTGCCTGGAGTGCCGGGACAGCGCGCCACTACAATGAGCAGTTCTTC

J: TRBJ1-1
V: TRBV5-8
size: .
D: .
CDR3: CASSLVSRGAGRAFF
DNA: TGTGCCAGCAGCTTGGTATCTCGGGGGGCGGGAAGAGCTTTCTTT

J: TRBJ2-7
V: TRBV27
size: .
D: .
CDR3: CASSSPLSSYEQYF
DNA: TGTGCCAGCAGTTCCCCCCTGAGCTCCTACGAGCAGTACTTC

J: TRBJ1-2
V: TRBV11-1
size: .
D: TRBD1
CDR3: CASSLGQANYGYTF
DNA: TGTGCCAGCAGCCTGGGACAGGCGAACTATGGCTACACCTTC

J: TRBJ2-5
V: TRBV5-4
size: .
D: .
CDR3: CASSLEFRGETQYF
DNA: TGTGCCAGCAGCTTGGAGTTTAGGGGGGAGACCCAGTACTTC

J: TRBJ1-2
V: TRBV7-9
size: once
D: .
CDR3: CASSLRADYGYTF
DNA: TGTGCCAGCAGCTTGCGGGCGGATTATGGCTACACCTTC

J: TRBJ2-7
V: TRBV15
size: .
D: TRBD2
CDR3: CATSRSGLAAPYEQYF
DNA: TGTGCCACCAGCAGATCCGGACTAGCGGCACCCTACGAGCAGTACTTC

J: TRBJ1-1
V: TRBV4-3
size: .
D: .
CDR3: CASSQDLFEVPTGGNTEAFF
DNA: TGCGCCAGCAGCCAAGATCTGTTTGAGGTGCCAACGGGAGGGAACACTGAAGCTTTCTTT